One and the same sample provided the 13 T cell receptor beta chains below, sequenced in a study of T-cell memory formation after mild COVID-19. Using its own MiXCR run on the 5' RACE reads, TCRdb lists one record per CDR3 protein. The repertoire has about 170,000 distinct CDR3 sequences, roughly 13% of them found once; the top ten carry roughly 3.3%. Input material: PBMCs or a T cell subset sorted from them (not recorded which). Every receptor here comes from a man aged 18-30 years who had mild COVID-19 (a few samples of this study predate the infection). Cell type and time point are not known.

This chain connects TRBV20-1 to TRBJ1-2; a possible D gene is TRBD1 (5 bases). The germline V and J ends were trimmed by 3 bases and 8 bases, with 19 bases remaining between them. The CDR3 is made up of 14 amino acids. Germline V gene lookup returns CDR1 DFQATT and CDR2 SNEGSKA (reference sequence). The CDR3: CSASKRGTGGGYTF. The CDR3 bases are TGCAGTGCTAGTAAACGGGGAACAGGAGGAGGCTACACCTTC.

The rearrangement links TRBV4-3 to TRBJ2-1; D gene unclear. Deletions cut 4 bases from V and 2 bases from J, with 12 bases between. The CDR3 spans 15 residues. Germline lookup yields CDR1 LGHNA and CDR2 YSLEER. The CDR3 protein is CASSRLADPYNEQFF. The CDR3 DNA follows: TGCGCCAGCAGCCGCCTCGCGGACCCCTACAATGAGCAGTTCTTC.

This clonotype was picked up a small number of times. CDR3 sequence (DNA): TGTGCCAGCAGCCCAGTGGCGGGGGCACAGCCCCAGCATTTT. It yields the protein CASSPVAGAQPQHF. The chain joins TRBV6-6 to TRBJ1-5, with TRBD1 as a possible D gene (6 bases). The ends were cut back, 6 bases at V and 7 bases at J, with 16 bases in the middle. This CDR3 contains 14 residues. The germline gives CDR1 MNHNY, CDR2 SVGAGI (reference sequence).

In its sample, this clonotype was seen many times. The CDR3 protein is CASSLVRGSQETQYF. As DNA, the CDR3 is TGTGCCAGCAGCTTAGTACGAGGAAGCCAAGAGACCCAGTACTTC. V is TRBV11-2 and J is TRBJ2-5; D ambiguous. Germline-derived CDR1 and CDR2 are SGHAT and FQNNGV. The CDR3 runs to 15 residues. Trimming took 1 base from V and 1 from J, leaving 10 bases between them.

This chain connects TRBV6-1 to TRBJ1-6; D remains unclear. Germline lookup yields CDR1 MNHNS and CDR2 SASEGT. Trimming removed 6 bases at V and 8 bases at J, with 14 bases between. The length of the CDR3 is 14 residues. In DNA form, the CDR3 reads TGTGCCAGCAGCACCAGGAAGTCAGATTCACCCCTCCACTTT. It yields the protein CASSTRKSDSPLHF.

This clonotype showed up many times. The rearrangement uses TRBV15 and TRBJ2-5; D is uncertain. V dropped 0 bases and J dropped 5 bases, with 7 bases sitting between them. Per germline, CDR1 LNHNV and CDR2 YYDKDF (reference sequence). CDR3 length: 13 amino acids. The CDR3 loop is CATSRDSSETQYF. CDR3 DNA: TGTGCCACCAGCAGAGACAGCTCGGAGACCCAGTACTTC.

This chain joins TRBV12-3 or TRBV12-4 and TRBJ2-1; 7 positions match TRBD2. V trimming: 5 bases; J trimming: 0 bases; junction bases outside the gene matches: 7. The CDR3 spans 16 residues. The CDR3 nucleotides are TGTGCCAGCAGTCCCGGGGGGTCCAGCTCCTACAATGAGCAGTTCTTC. Encoded protein: CASSPGGSSSYNEQFF.

This clonotype was seen at least ten times. The chain links TRBV11-2 to TRBJ1-2; D gene uncertain. Per germline, CDR1 SGHAT and CDR2 FQNNGV. The length of the CDR3 is 11 residues. V dropped 8 bases and J dropped 4 bases, with 8 bases sitting between them. This CDR3 is CASRKSYGYTF. CDR3 nucleotide sequence: TGTGCCAGCCGGAAGAGCTATGGCTACACCTTC. Full variable domain (outside the CDR3, taken from reference TRBV11-2 and TRBJ1-2): EAGVAQSPRYKIIEKRQSVAFWCNPISGHATLYWYQQILGQGPKLLIQFQNNGVVDDSQLPKDRFSAERLKGVDSTLKIQPAKLEDSAVYLCASRKSYGYTFGSGTRLTVV.

This clonotype was seen at least ten times. The chain links TRBV4-3 to TRBJ1-1, with D uncertain. V lost 0 bases to trimming and J lost 2 bases, with 7 bases between them. CDR1 and CDR2 from the germline V gene are LGHNA and YSLEER. There are 14 residues in the CDR3. The CDR3: CASSQESFNTEAFF. Here the CDR3 DNA reads TGCGCCAGCAGCCAAGAGTCCTTCAACACTGAAGCTTTCTTT.

The chain is built from TRBV5-1 and TRBJ2-5; a possible D gene is TRBD2 (7 bases). CDR1 and CDR2 (germline): SGHRS, YFSETQ. V lost 4 bases and J 3 bases, leaving 19 bases between the germline ends. This CDR3 contains 16 residues. The CDR3 region is CASSPGGLAEEETQYF. The CDR3 bases are TGCGCCAGCAGCCCCGGGGGGCTAGCGGAGGAAGAGACCCAGTACTTC.

This clonotype was observed a handful of times. V gene TRBV27 combines with J gene TRBJ2-3; TRBD1 matches 8 bases. The CDR3 sequence is 14 residues long. With 2 bases clipped from V and 3 bases from J, the junction kept 1 base outside the gene matches. The germline CDR1 and CDR2 sequences are MNHEY and SMNVEV (reference sequence). The CDR3 bases are TGTGCCAGCAGTTTAAGGGACAGGACAGATACGCAGTATTTT. Encoded protein: CASSLRDRTDTQYF.

This chain uses TRBV29-1 with TRBJ2-5; D unresolved. Germline V lookup: CDR1 SQVTM, CDR2 ANQGSEA. The V end was cut by 4 bases, the J end by 2 bases, with 11 bases between. This CDR3 has 13 residues. For the CDR3, the DNA is TGCAGCGTTGTGCCAGATATACAAGAGACCCAGTACTTC. Residues: CSVVPDIQETQYF.

The table lists this clonotype with a few counts. V is TRBV3-1 and J is TRBJ2-6; perhaps TRBD1 as D (5 bases). The CDR3 runs to 17 residues. The V gene's germline CDR1 is LGHDT and CDR2 YNNKEL (reference sequence). The germline V and J ends were trimmed by 4 bases and 0 bases, with 13 bases remaining between them. The CDR3, as DNA: TGTGCCAGCAGCCGACGACAGATTAGCTCTGGGGCCAACGTCCTGACTTTC. It codes for CASSRRQISSGANVLTF.